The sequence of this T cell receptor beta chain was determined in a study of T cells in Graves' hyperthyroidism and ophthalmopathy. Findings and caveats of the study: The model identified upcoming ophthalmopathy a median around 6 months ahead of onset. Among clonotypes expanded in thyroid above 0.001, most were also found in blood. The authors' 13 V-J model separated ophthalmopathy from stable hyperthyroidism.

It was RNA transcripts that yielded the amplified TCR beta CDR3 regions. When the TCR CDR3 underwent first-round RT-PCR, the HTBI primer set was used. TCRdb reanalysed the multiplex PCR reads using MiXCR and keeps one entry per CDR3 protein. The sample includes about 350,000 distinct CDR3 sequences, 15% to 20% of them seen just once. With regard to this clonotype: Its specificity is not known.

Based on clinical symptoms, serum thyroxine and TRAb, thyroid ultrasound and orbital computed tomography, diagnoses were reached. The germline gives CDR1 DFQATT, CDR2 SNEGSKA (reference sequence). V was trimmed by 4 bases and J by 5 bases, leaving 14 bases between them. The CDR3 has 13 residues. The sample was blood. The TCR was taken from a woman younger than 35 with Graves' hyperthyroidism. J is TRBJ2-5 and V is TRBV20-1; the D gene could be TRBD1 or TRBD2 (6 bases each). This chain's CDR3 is CSAKGGSFETQYF. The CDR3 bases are TGCAGTGCTAAAGGGGGGTCCTTCGAGACCCAGTACTTC.